One T cell receptor (beta chain) is described in this entry. Self-reported history from a screening survey and questionnaire set each donor's cohort. This sample was taken from a study of blood T cell repertoires in COVID-19. At the level of the study: Sites across the United States, Italy and Spain contributed samples from acute and convalescent COVID-19.

Per the authors' pipeline: Amplification from reference gene primers served as the basis for estimated nucleated cell counts. Produced via immunoSEQ multiplex PCR; TCRdb's table is partial and in-frame only. V and J calls and clone size are given by that table; D and trimming were obtained from the DNA. Of about 270,000 clones listed, less than 90% were seen once; the top ten hold 3%. V lost 6 bases and J lost 5, with 8 bases in between. The CDR3 contains 11 residues. Germline assignment: CDR1 DFQATT and CDR2 SNEGSKA (reference sequence). J is TRBJ2-1 and V is TRBV20-1; possible D gene TRBD2, 5 bases. The clonotype comes from a woman in her fifties or sixties who had recovered from COVID-19. Sequenced input: PBMCs or T cells enriched from blood (not recorded which). CDR3 DNA: TGCAGTGCCGCTAGCCACAATGAGCAGTTCTTC. It translates to CSAASHNEQFF.